This entry is about one TCR beta chain. This clone was counted at least ten times. The antigen this receptor binds is unknown. Base qualities are not recorded, but no much larger clone differs from it by a single base. These data are taken from a study of beta chain features in type 1 diabetes (dated by TCRdb to about 2018). Context from the whole study: Mean age, gender distribution, total cell number and subset yield were not different between patients and healthy donors. A total of approximately 100,000,000 sorted cells were examined across all samples, and the number of cells per subset was strongly correlated with RNA yield. In the study, TCRB repertoires of sorted circulating CD4+ T cell subsets from recently diagnosed type 1 diabetes patients were compared with those of matched healthy donors. Regulatory and stem cell-like memory subsets were obtained from only 8 patients and about eight healthy donors, while naive and central memory subsets were obtained from all 28 donors. The investigation overall reported the following: Because small numbers of individuals were included in the HLA sub-analyses, any influence of HLA type on TCRB rearrangement was left unresolved. Naive, central memory and regulatory TCRB repertoires appeared more similar among patients than among healthy donors. Type 1 diabetes patients showed a moderate but significant shortening of TCRB CDR3 length in all four CD4+ subsets. At VDJ recombination sites, type 1 diabetes patients had fewer insertions and more deleted nucleotides, which implies abnormalities in thymic rearrangement. Shorter templates might be favored by PCR, yet because patient and control samples were amplified and corrected together, any such skew would affect both groups equally. Because cDNA was sequenced instead of genomic DNA, activated cells with high expression could be over-represented, although the groups did not differ in activation or CD3 levels.

The CDR3 covers 17 residues, taking in both the cysteine and the phenylalanine. Only the CDR3 portion is preserved as DNA: 51 bases, with reading frame beginning at the first base. The germline V end is reduced by 1 base and the J end by 1 base; junction bases left unmatched: 9. The germline V gene (reference sequence) gives CDR1 as SEHNR and CDR2 as FQNEAQ. The High Capacity cDNA Reverse Transcription Kit was used to reverse transcribe all of the isolated RNA, meaning that expressed TCRB transcripts were what got sequenced. Deep immunoSEQ sequencing was applied to naive, central memory and regulatory T cell samples, giving an average of roughly 3.5 million total reads per sample. After sorted cells were lysed in RLT buffer, RNA was extracted with DNase-treated RNeasy Micro or Mini kits, with the choice depending on cell number. Each cell subset was processed separately to prevent cross-contamination, with patient and healthy donor samples processed together. The immunoSEQ multiplex PCR was used to amplify TCRB sequences from cDNA, yielding 87-bp fragments that span the CDR3 region. The amplicons were sequenced using the Illumina HiSeq platform. Per the original workflow: Synthetic template baselines were used to correct PCR bias computationally, reads within Hamming distance 2 were collapsed together, and singletons that could not be merged were discarded. Reads were aligned to IMGT to assign V, D and J genes, CDR3 length, and insertions or deletions at six rearrangement sites. Within each subset, clonotype counts were normalized to sorted cell number, after which true diversity and Gini coefficients were computed with the tcR R package. Repertoire sharing was quantified using the overlap coefficient calculated on TCRB nucleotide sequences. Sourced from immuneACCESS, this table was stored by TCRdb with only in-frame sequences that have V and J called. A share of the clones is absent; for the studies checked, an unresolved V gene accounts for under half, and the remainder has no known explanation. That table supplies the V and J calls and clone size; D and trimming were determined from the DNA. This sample has around 200,000 clones in its table, and around 13% of those were observed once. The ten biggest clones cover about 0.59% of the sample.

Each donor gave one peripheral blood draw, about 100 mL on average, collected into heparinised tubes. A BD FACSAria II was used to sort naive, central memory, regulatory and stem cell-like memory CD4+ T cells with a panel that included CD45RO, CCR7, CD25, CD127, CD95 and CD27. A purity above 95% was achieved for all sorted populations. PBMCs were separated immediately by Lymphoprep density gradient centrifugation and were stained directly, without being cultured. Samples were stained and sorted in pairs, with one healthy donor and one patient per experiment, so that batch effects were minimized. The receptor was derived from a woman aged 18 to 35 in good health. Sequencing was carried out using central memory CD4+ T cells from blood. The chain is encoded by TRBV7-9 joined to TRBJ2-5; the central 7 bases match TRBD1. The CDR3 protein is CASSLGSDRDFQETQYF. The DNA sequence is given as TGTGCCAGCAGCTTAGGATCAGACAGGGATTTCCAAGAGACCCAGTACTTC.